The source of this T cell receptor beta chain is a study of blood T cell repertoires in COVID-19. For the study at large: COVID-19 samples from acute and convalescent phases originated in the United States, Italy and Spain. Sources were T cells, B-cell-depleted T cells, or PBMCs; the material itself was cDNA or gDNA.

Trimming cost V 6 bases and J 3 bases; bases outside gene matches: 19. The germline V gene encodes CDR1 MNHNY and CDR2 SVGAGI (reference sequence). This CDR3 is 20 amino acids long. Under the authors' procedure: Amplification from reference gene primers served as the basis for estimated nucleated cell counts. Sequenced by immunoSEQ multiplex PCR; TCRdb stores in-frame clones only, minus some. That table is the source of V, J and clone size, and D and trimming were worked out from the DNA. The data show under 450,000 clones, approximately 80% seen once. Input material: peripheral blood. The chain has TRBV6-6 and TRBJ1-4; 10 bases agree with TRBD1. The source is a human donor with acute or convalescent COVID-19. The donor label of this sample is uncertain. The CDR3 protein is CASSPSVFGDRGVANEKLFF. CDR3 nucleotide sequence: TGTGCCAGCAGCCCCTCTGTCTTCGGGGACAGGGGAGTAGCTAATGAAAAACTGTTTTTT.